Presented here are 18 T cell receptor beta chains from one specimen sequenced in a study of shared clonotypes between healthy human individuals. Profiling relied on immunoSEQ multiplex PCR, and the TCRdb table lists in-frame clones only, not all of them. The sample has about 2.3 million clones, around 92% seen once. The sequenced sample was naive CD4+ T cells from PBMCs. Subset reported: CD45RA+ positively selected. The source is a man aged 18 to 29 in good health. Some clones in this sample may be carry-over from other donors' samples.

The chain employs TRBV7-8 and TRBJ2-1; 7 bases agree with TRBD2. From germline, CDR1 is SGHVS and CDR2 FQNEAQ. CDR3 length equals 16 residues. The V gene end was trimmed by 6 bases and the J gene end by 0 bases; junction bases not matched to a gene: 8. The CDR3 loop reads CASRQTLAASYNEQFF. The CDR3 region has the DNA TGTGCCAGCAGACAAACTCTAGCGGCCTCCTACAATGAGCAGTTCTTC.

This chain joins TRBV28 and TRBJ1-4; 7 bases fit TRBD1. The CDR3 contains 17 residues. Germline V gives CDR1 MDHEN, CDR2 SYDVKM. Trimming removed 5 bases from V and 7 bases from J; junction bases left unmatched: 16. The CDR3 DNA reads as TGTGCCAGCAGTCCCCCTCAACAGGGGCTTGTGATTGAAAAACTGTTTTTT. It yields the protein CASSPPQQGLVIEKLFF.

This chain uses TRBV4-1 with TRBJ2-2, with 9 bases matching TRBD2. This CDR3 spans 16 amino acids. The trim removed 2 bases at V and 5 bases at J, leaving 6 bases unmatched. From germline, CDR1 is MGHRA and CDR2 YSYEKL. The CDR3: CASSQLSGSLTGELFF. CDR3 coding DNA: TGCGCCAGCAGCCAACTTAGCGGGAGTCTGACCGGGGAGCTGTTTTTT.

The chain is built from TRBV19 and TRBJ2-1; no clear D. The CDR3 runs to 13 residues. V lost 1 base and J 8 bases, leaving 9 bases between the germline ends. The V gene's germline CDR1 is LNHDA and CDR2 SQIVND (reference sequence). The CDR3, as DNA: TGTGCCAGTAGTATAGTTCTCTGGGATGAGCAGTTCTTC. It translates to CASSIVLWDEQFF.

The V gene is TRBV18, the J gene TRBJ1-5; D remains unclear. V shed 3 bases and J shed 0 bases, with 9 bases lying between them. CDR3 length equals 15 residues. Germline values: CDR1 KGHSH, CDR2 LQKENI. CDR3 nucleotide sequence: TGTGCCAGCTCACCTGTACACGATAGCAATCAGCCCCAGCATTTT. This translates into CASSPVHDSNQPQHF.

This rearrangement joins TRBV6-6 to TRBJ2-5, with D unclear. CDR1 and CDR2 from the germline V gene are MNHNY and SVGAGI (reference sequence). V gave up 8 bases and J gave up 6 bases, with 13 bases separating them. The CDR3 has 12 amino acids. CDR3 coding DNA: TGTGCCAGCCATAAGGAAGGGAAGACCCAGTACTTC. This gives the protein CASHKEGKTQYF.

This clone occurred once. The chain links TRBV30 to TRBJ2-2; 7 positions match TRBD1. CDR1 and CDR2 from the germline V gene are GTSNPN and SVGIG (reference sequence). V dropped 4 bases and J dropped 2; count of bases not matched to a gene: 10. The CDR3 contains 16 residues. CDR3 DNA: TGTGCCTGGATCTTGACGGGACAGCCTAACACCGGGGAGCTGTTTTTT. Translated: CAWILTGQPNTGELFF. Combining the CDR3 with reference TRBV30 and TRBJ2-2 gives the whole variable domain SQTIHQWPATLVQPVGSPLSLECTVEGTSNPNLYWYRQAAGRGLQLLFYSVGIGQISSEVPQNLSASRPQDRQFILSSKKLLLSDSGFYLCAWILTGQPNTGELFFGEGSRLTVL.

This chain uses TRBV4-1 with TRBJ1-1; no clear D. Looked up from germline, CDR1 is MGHRA and CDR2 is YSYEKL. With 0 bases removed from V and 3 bases from J, the gap between germline ends came to 14 bases. CDR3 size: 16 residues. DNA for the CDR3: TGCGCCAGCAGCCAAGAATGGCGGCACGGGGACACTGAAGCTTTCTTT. Translated: CASSQEWRHGDTEAFF.

This rearrangement joins TRBV5-1 to TRBJ2-5; D call uncertain. Germline CDR1 reads SGHRS; CDR2 reads YFSETQ. This CDR3 contains 14 residues. V was pared by 4 bases and J by 4 bases, with 14 bases between. In DNA form, the CDR3 reads TGCGCCAGCAGCGTCTTTCCGCCAACAGAGACCCAGTACTTC. Translation gives CASSVFPPTETQYF. Full variable domain (outside the CDR3, taken from reference TRBV5-1 and TRBJ2-5): KAGVTQTPRYLIKTRGQQVTLSCSPISGHRSVSWYQQTPGQGLQFLFEYFSETQRNKGNFPGRFSGRQFSNSRSEMNVSTLELGDSALYLCASSVFPPTETQYFGPGTRLLVL.

The chain employs TRBV4-1 and TRBJ2-2; 7 nucleotides align to TRBD2. The junction had 8 bases not matched to a gene; V was cut back by 2 bases and J by 8 bases. Germline V gene sequence: CDR1 MGHRA, CDR2 YSYEKL. The length of the CDR3 is 15 residues. CDR3 sequence reads: CASSQKPLAQGELFF. The CDR3 DNA sequence: TGCGCCAGCAGCCAAAAGCCACTAGCGCAGGGGGAGCTGTTTTTT.

The rearrangement uses TRBV7-3 and TRBJ2-2; no clear D. V was pared by 5 bases and J by 2 bases, with 18 bases between. In germline, CDR1 is SGHTA, CDR2 FQGTGA. This CDR3 contains 17 residues. The DNA for the CDR3 is TGTGCCAGCAGCGGTAGCCTTTCCCAGGATAACACCGGGGAGCTGTTTTTT. It specifies CASSGSLSQDNTGELFF.

This chain uses TRBV7-9 with TRBJ2-2; 11 bases agree with TRBD1. This CDR3 has 16 amino acids. Germline V gene sequence: CDR1 SEHNR, CDR2 FQNEAQ (reference sequence). J lost 4 bases, V lost 5 bases, and 6 bases had no gene match. For the CDR3, the DNA is TGTGCCAGCAGCCGAGGACAGGGGGCGGGCACCGGGGAGCTGTTTTTT. Encoded protein: CASSRGQGAGTGELFF. Complete variable domain (other parts from reference TRBV7-9 and TRBJ2-2): DTGVSQNPRHKITKRGQNVTFRCDPISEHNRLYWYRQTLGQGPEFLTYFQNEAQLEKSRLLSDRFSAERPKGSFSTLEIQRTEQGDSAMYLCASSRGQGAGTGELFFGEGSRLTVL.

The V call is TRBV7-9, the J call TRBJ2-7; the D gene could be TRBD1 or TRBD2 (5 bases each). Trimming shortened V by 5 bases and J by 3 bases, and 17 bases separated the two germline ends. Germline assignment: CDR1 SEHNR and CDR2 FQNEAQ (reference sequence). There are 15 residues in the CDR3. The CDR3 nucleotides are TGTGCCAGCAGCCGTCCCGGGACGGGCATCTACGAGCAGTACTTC. Amino acids: CASSRPGTGIYEQYF.

This sequence joins TRBV7-9 and TRBJ1-5, with 10 nucleotides matching TRBD1. Germline assignment: CDR1 SEHNR and CDR2 FQNEAQ (reference sequence). The CDR3 is made up of 18 amino acids. The J segment lost 5 bases and the V segment lost 7 bases, leaving 17 bases of the junction unmatched. The CDR3 spells CASTKWGAGTGEDQPQHF. In nucleotides, the CDR3 is TGTGCCAGCACTAAATGGGGGGCCGGGACAGGGGAGGATCAGCCCCAGCATTTT.

This chain links TRBV5-5 with TRBJ2-4; D possibly corresponds to TRBD1 (6 bases). Trimming took 2 bases from V and 11 from J, leaving 11 bases between them. This CDR3 spans 12 amino acids. Germline V gene sequence: CDR1 SGHKS, CDR2 YYEKEE (reference sequence). This CDR3 is CASSFTGFVQYF. The CDR3 DNA follows: TGTGCCAGCAGCTTCACAGGGTTTGTTCAGTACTTC.

This chain joins TRBV7-8 and TRBJ2-2, with D possibly TRBD2 on 5 matching bases. Trimming left V 1 base short and J 6 bases short, with 15 bases between. Germline CDR1 reads SGHVS; CDR2 reads FQNEAQ. This CDR3 spans 16 amino acids. The CDR3 loop is CASSLGLGWGAGELFF. DNA for the CDR3: TGTGCCAGCAGCTTAGGTCTAGGATGGGGAGCCGGGGAGCTGTTTTTT.

The V gene is TRBV7-2, the J gene TRBJ2-1; D is ambiguous. V lost 2 bases and J lost 7, with 9 bases in between. CDR3 size: 13 residues. The germline V gene has CDR1 SGHTA and CDR2 FQGNSA. Here the CDR3 DNA reads TGTGCCAGCAGCTTATCCAGGTCTAATGAGCAGTTCTTC. Amino acids: CASSLSRSNEQFF. The entire variable domain, with the rest obtained from reference TRBV7-2 and TRBJ2-1, is as follows: GAGVSQSPSNKVTEKGKDVELRCDPISGHTALYWYRQSLGQGLEFLIYFQGNSAPDKSGLPSDRFSAERTGGSVSTLTIQRTQQEDSAVYLCASSLSRSNEQFFGPGTRLTVL.

The chain has TRBV5-1 and TRBJ1-1, with a possible D match to TRBD1 (5 bases). The CDR3 spans 15 residues. Germline V gene sequence: CDR1 SGHRS, CDR2 YFSETQ. V was trimmed by 5 bases and J by 1 base, leaving 15 bases between them. The CDR3 DNA reads TGCGCCAGCAGACCCGGTGGCGGGACGAACACTGAAGCTTTCTTT. As protein: CASRPGGGTNTEAFF.